The clone carrying this TCR beta chain came up many times. This sample is drawn from a study of response to subunit inactivated influenza vaccine. Deletions cut 0 bases from V and 9 bases from J, with 14 bases between. The CDR3 runs 13 residues. Germline V gene lookup returns CDR1 DFQATT and CDR2 SNEGSKA (reference sequence). A single record per CDR3 protein comes from TCRdb applying MiXCR to the RT-PCR reads. The repertoire holds almost 600,000 distinct CDR3 sequences, with 12% to 15% as singletons. The rearrangement uses TRBV20-1 and TRBJ2-5; a possible D gene is TRBD1 (6 bases). Sequencing used PBMCs from blood, obtained 11 to 12 days after vaccination. The TCR originated in a man aged 45 to 65 who received an inactivated influenza vaccine. DNA of the CDR3: TGCAGTGCTAGAGAGAGCGCACCAGGGGCCCAGTACTTC. Residues: CSARESAPGAQYF.